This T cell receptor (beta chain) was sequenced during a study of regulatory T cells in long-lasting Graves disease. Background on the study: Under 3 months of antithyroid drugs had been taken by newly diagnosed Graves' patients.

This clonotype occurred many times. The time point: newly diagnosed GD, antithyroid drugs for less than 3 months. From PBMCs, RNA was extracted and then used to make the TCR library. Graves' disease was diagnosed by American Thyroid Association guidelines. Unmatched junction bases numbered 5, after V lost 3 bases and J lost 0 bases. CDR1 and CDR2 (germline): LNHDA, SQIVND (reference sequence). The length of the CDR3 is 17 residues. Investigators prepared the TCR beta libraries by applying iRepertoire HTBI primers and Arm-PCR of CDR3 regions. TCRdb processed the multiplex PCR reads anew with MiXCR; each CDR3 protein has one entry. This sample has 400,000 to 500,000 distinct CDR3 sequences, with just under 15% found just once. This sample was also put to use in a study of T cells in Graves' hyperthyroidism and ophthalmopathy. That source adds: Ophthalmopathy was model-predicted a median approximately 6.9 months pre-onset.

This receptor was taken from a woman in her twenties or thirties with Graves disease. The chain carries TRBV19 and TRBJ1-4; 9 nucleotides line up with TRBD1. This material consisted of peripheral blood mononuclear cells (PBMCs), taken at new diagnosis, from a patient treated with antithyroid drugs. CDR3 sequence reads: CASSIRDRDATNEKLFF. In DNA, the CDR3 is TGTGCCAGTAGTATTCGGGACAGGGACGCAACTAATGAAAAACTGTTTTTT. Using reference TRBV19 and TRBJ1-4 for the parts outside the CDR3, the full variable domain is DGGITQSPKYLFRKEGQNVTLSCEQNLNHDAMYWYRQDPGQGLRLIYYSQIVNDFQKGDIAEGYSVSREKKESFPLTVTSAQKNPTAFYLCASSIRDRDATNEKLFFGSGTQLSVL.